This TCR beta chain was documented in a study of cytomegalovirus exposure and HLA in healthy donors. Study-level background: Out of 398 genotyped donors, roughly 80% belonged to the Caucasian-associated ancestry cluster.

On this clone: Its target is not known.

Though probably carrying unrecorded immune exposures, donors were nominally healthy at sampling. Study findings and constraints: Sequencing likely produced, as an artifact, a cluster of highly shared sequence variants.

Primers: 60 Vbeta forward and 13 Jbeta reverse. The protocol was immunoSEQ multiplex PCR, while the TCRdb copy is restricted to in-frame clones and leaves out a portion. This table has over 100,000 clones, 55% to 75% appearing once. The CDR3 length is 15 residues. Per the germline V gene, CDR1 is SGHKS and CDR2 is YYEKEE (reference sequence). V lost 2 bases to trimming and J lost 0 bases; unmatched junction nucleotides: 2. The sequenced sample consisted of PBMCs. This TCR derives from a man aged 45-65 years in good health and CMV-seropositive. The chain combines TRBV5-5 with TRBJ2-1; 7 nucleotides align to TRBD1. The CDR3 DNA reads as TGTGCCAGCAGCTTTAGGGACAGCTCCTACAATGAGCAGTTCTTC. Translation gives CASSFRDSSYNEQFF.